The 30 T cell receptor beta chains in this list originate from one sample, sequenced in a study of blood T cell repertoires in COVID-19. Sequencing was performed with immunoSEQ multiplex PCR; in TCRdb, only in-frame clones are kept and a portion is missing. The sample shows around 300,000 clones, 85% to 90% of them seen only once. Material for sequencing was PBMCs or T cells enriched from blood (not recorded which). The receptors come from a young woman who had recovered from COVID-19.

V and J are TRBV28 and TRBJ1-2; TRBD1 aligns across 7 bases. There are 14 residues in the CDR3. Germline V gene data show CDR1 as MDHEN and CDR2 as SYDVKM. J was trimmed by 8 bases and V by 7 bases; bases with no gene match: 13. Here the CDR3 reads CASTIGQAEGGYTF. The CDR3 region has the DNA TGTGCCAGCACCATCGGACAGGCAGAGGGGGGCTACACCTTC.

This rearrangement joins TRBV6-5 to TRBJ1-1; TRBD1 matches 7 bases. The CDR3 extends over 16 amino acids. The V gene end was trimmed by 0 bases and the J gene end by 4 bases; junction bases not matched to a gene: 8. CDR1 is MNHEY and CDR2 is SVGAGI in the germline V gene. In DNA, the CDR3 is TGTGCCAGCAGTTACTCGGAAGGGGGCGCATCCACTGAAGCTTTCTTT. Translation gives CASSYSEGGASTEAFF.

This clone occurred once. This sequence joins TRBV5-1 and TRBJ1-5, with D perhaps matching TRBD1 (6 bases). Germline CDR1 and CDR2: SGHRS and YFSETQ. Trimming pared 4 bases from V and 2 bases from J, leaving 10 bases between. This CDR3 is built from 14 residues. The CDR3 spells CASSVQGGNQPQHF. In nucleotides, the CDR3 is TGCGCCAGCAGCGTACAGGGTGGCAATCAGCCCCAGCATTTT.

The chain has TRBV7-9 and TRBJ1-1; a possible D gene is TRBD1 (6 bases). This CDR3 has 13 residues. The V and J ends lost 5 bases and 1 base respectively, with 8 bases between them. Germline V gene sequence: CDR1 SEHNR, CDR2 FQNEAQ (reference sequence). CDR3 nucleotide sequence: TGTGCCAGCAGCGTGACAGGGAACACTGAAGCTTTCTTT. This codes for CASSVTGNTEAFF. Complete variable domain (other parts from reference TRBV7-9 and TRBJ1-1): DTGVSQNPRHKITKRGQNVTFRCDPISEHNRLYWYRQTLGQGPEFLTYFQNEAQLEKSRLLSDRFSAERPKGSFSTLEIQRTEQGDSAMYLCASSVTGNTEAFFGQGTRLTVV.

This rearrangement joins TRBV30 to TRBJ2-5, with 7 bases identical to TRBD1. Trimming cost V 5 bases and J 4 bases; bases outside gene matches: 7. The CDR3 contains 13 residues. From germline, CDR1 is GTSNPN and CDR2 SVGIG (reference sequence). CDR3 amino acids: CAWGQVSGETQYF. CDR3 DNA: TGTGCCTGGGGACAGGTCAGCGGAGAGACCCAGTACTTC.

This chain joins TRBV12-5 and TRBJ1-4; weak D call: TRBD1 (5 bases). The CDR3 totals 16 residues. CDR1 is LGHNT, CDR2 FRNRAP, per germline. Trimming removed 2 bases from V and 3 bases from J, with 13 bases in between. The CDR3 is CASGLSHGQANEKLFF. CDR3 nucleotides: TGTGCTAGTGGTTTGTCCCATGGACAAGCTAATGAAAAACTGTTTTTT. Together with reference TRBV12-5 and TRBJ1-4, the CDR3 gives the full variable domain: DARVTQTPRHKVTEMGQEVTMRCQPILGHNTVFWYRQTMMQGLELLAYFRNRAPLDDSGMPKDRFSAEMPDATLATLKIQPSEPRDSAVYFCASGLSHGQANEKLFFGSGTQLSVL.

This chain joins TRBV4-1 and TRBJ1-2; D unresolved. With 4 bases removed from V and 4 bases from J, the gap between germline ends came to 10 bases. The CDR3 is made up of 13 amino acids. CDR1 and CDR2 (germline): MGHRA, YSYEKL. CDR3 in DNA: TGCGCCAGCAGCCTCAAACCGAGCTATGGCTACACCTTC. Amino acids: CASSLKPSYGYTF.

This chain joins TRBV12-3 or TRBV12-4 and TRBJ1-1, with D unresolved. This CDR3 spans 10 amino acids. V was pared by 9 bases and J by 0 bases, with 2 bases between. In DNA, the CDR3 is TGTGCCAGTATGAACACTGAAGCTTTCTTT. Its protein product is CASMNTEAFF.

The chain carries TRBV7-9 and TRBJ2-7, with D possibly being TRBD2 (6 bases). Trimming removed 1 base from V and 5 bases from J, with 9 bases in between. The V gene's germline CDR1 is SEHNR and CDR2 FQNEAQ (reference sequence). The CDR3 runs to 13 residues. CDR3 DNA: TGTGCCAGCAGCTTAGGTGCGGGGAACGAGCAGTACTTC. Residues: CASSLGAGNEQYF. The variable domain in full, with the rest retrieved from reference TRBV7-9 and TRBJ2-7, is DTGVSQNPRHKITKRGQNVTFRCDPISEHNRLYWYRQTLGQGPEFLTYFQNEAQLEKSRLLSDRFSAERPKGSFSTLEIQRTEQGDSAMYLCASSLGAGNEQYFGPGTRLTVT.

This clone was recorded only once. The chain joins TRBV4-1 to TRBJ1-4; D is unclear. V lost 1 base to trimming and J lost 8 bases, with 8 bases between them. CDR3 length: 13 residues. Germline lookup yields CDR1 MGHRA and CDR2 YSYEKL. The CDR3 sequence: CASSQAVPEKLFF. CDR3 sequence (DNA): TGCGCCAGCAGCCAAGCGGTCCCGGAAAAACTGTTTTTT.

CDR3 protein: CASSPSYDGHPLRGYTF. DNA for the CDR3: TGTGCCAGCAGCCCTTCTTACGATGGGCACCCGCTAAGAGGCTACACCTTC. The chain carries TRBV7-9 and TRBJ1-2; the D is unclear. V was shortened by 5 bases and J by 8 bases, with 27 bases between the two germline ends. The germline V gene encodes CDR1 SEHNR and CDR2 FQNEAQ (reference sequence). This CDR3 has 17 amino acids.

This clone was observed a single time. The rearrangement uses TRBV27 and TRBJ2-1; D might be TRBD2 (6 bases). Germline CDR1 is MNHEY and CDR2 is SMNVEV (reference sequence). V lost 3 bases, J lost 9 bases, and 18 bases lay in between. There are 15 residues in the CDR3. CDR3 bases: TGTGCCAGCAGTTTGCCAGCCGGGGGTTCTGGTGAGCAGTTCTTC. Amino acids: CASSLPAGGSGEQFF.

The chain carries TRBV4-1 and TRBJ2-1; 9 nucleotides match TRBD2. With V trimmed by 1 base and J by 9 bases, 4 bases remained unmatched. There are 14 residues in the CDR3. Looked up from germline, CDR1 is MGHRA and CDR2 is YSYEKL. DNA of the CDR3: TGCGCCAGCAGCCAAGGGACTAGCGCTTTTGAGCAGTTCTTC. As protein: CASSQGTSAFEQFF.

V is TRBV6-5 and J is TRBJ1-1; D call uncertain. V was clipped by 6 bases and J by 4 bases, with 18 bases between them. The CDR3 spans 15 residues. Germline V gene lookup returns CDR1 MNHEY and CDR2 SVGAGI. For the CDR3, the DNA is TGTGCCAGCAGCCCAACGGTGGGAGTGGGCACTGAAGCTTTCTTT. It codes for CASSPTVGVGTEAFF.

V usage is TRBV27 and J usage is TRBJ2-1; 10 bases align to TRBD2. The V and J ends lost 3 bases and 9 bases, in that order; junction bases with no gene match: 14. The CDR3 consists of 17 residues. CDR1 MNHEY and CDR2 SMNVEV come from the germline V gene (reference sequence). This CDR3 reads CASSFRASGGGGGEQFF. Here the CDR3 DNA reads TGTGCCAGCAGTTTTAGGGCTAGCGGGGGAGGTGGGGGTGAGCAGTTCTTC.

The chain employs TRBV11-2 and TRBJ2-5; 7 bases match TRBD1. Germline V CDR1 and CDR2: SGHAT, FQNNGV. CDR3 size: 15 residues. V lost 7 bases, J lost 0 bases, and 8 bases stayed unmatched. CDR3 sequence reads: CASTGDREYQETQYF. The CDR3 nucleotides are TGTGCCAGCACTGGGGACAGAGAGTACCAAGAGACCCAGTACTTC.

V is TRBV28 and J is TRBJ2-1; 7 nucleotides align to TRBD1. Germline CDR1 MDHEN, CDR2 SYDVKM. This CDR3 comprises 15 residues. The junction had 10 bases not matched to a gene; V was cut back by 6 bases and J by 5 bases. This chain's CDR3 is CASSPRQGGHNEQFF. In DNA, the CDR3 is TGTGCCAGCAGCCCCCGACAGGGTGGCCACAATGAGCAGTTCTTC.

This rearrangement joins TRBV5-1 to TRBJ1-2; D not resolved. V lost 4 bases, J lost 0 bases, and 19 bases lay in between. The germline gives CDR1 SGHRS, CDR2 YFSETQ. The CDR3 length is 17 residues. The CDR3 DNA sequence: TGCGCCAGCAGCCACCAGGCGATGGACTCTACTAACTATGGCTACACCTTC. Residues: CASSHQAMDSTNYGYTF.

The chain has TRBV11-2 and TRBJ2-1, with D possibly being TRBD2 (7 bases). The germline V gene has CDR1 SGHAT and CDR2 FQNNGV. Trimming removed 2 bases at V and 4 bases at J, with 15 bases between. This CDR3 contains 16 residues. The CDR3 loop is CASSLRGGLSYNEQFF. The CDR3 DNA is TGTGCCAGCAGCTTAAGGGGGGGACTCTCTTACAATGAGCAGTTCTTC.

The CDR3: CASSFLAVQETQYF. CDR3 DNA: TGTGCCAGCAGCTTCCTAGCGGTCCAAGAGACCCAGTACTTC. The chain is built from TRBV6-5 and TRBJ2-5; 7 nucleotides match TRBD2. The CDR3 has 14 amino acids. V lost 6 bases to trimming and J lost 1 base; unmatched junction nucleotides: 5. Per the germline V gene, CDR1 is MNHEY and CDR2 is SVGAGI.

The chain employs TRBV7-8 and TRBJ2-7; the D gene is possibly TRBD1 (5 bases). From germline, CDR1 is SGHVS and CDR2 FQNEAQ. With 2 bases removed from V and 3 bases from J, the gap between germline ends came to 14 bases. The CDR3 runs 15 residues. The CDR3 loop is CASSLLFVQDYEQYF. CDR3 nucleotides: TGTGCCAGCAGCTTACTATTCGTACAGGACTACGAGCAGTACTTC.

The chain links TRBV6-2 or TRBV6-3 to TRBJ2-7; no clear D gene. V was clipped by 2 bases and J by 7 bases, with 9 bases between them. The CDR3 is 12 residues long. The germline CDR1 and CDR2 sequences are MNHEY and SVGEGT. The CDR3 loop is CASSYTVIEQYF. CDR3 sequence (DNA): TGTGCCAGCAGTTACACAGTTATAGAGCAGTACTTC.

The rearrangement links TRBV24-1 to TRBJ2-7, with 10 bases identical to TRBD2. Germline CDR1 reads KGHDR; CDR2 reads SFDVKD. The CDR3 loop spans 15 amino acids. With 5 bases clipped from V and 6 bases from J, the junction kept 9 bases outside the gene matches. The CDR3 here is CATSARSGGASEQYF. The CDR3 DNA follows: TGTGCCACCAGTGCTAGGAGCGGGGGGGCCTCCGAGCAGTACTTC.

V usage is TRBV28 and J usage is TRBJ1-1; unclear D gene. V lost 6 bases to trimming and J lost 10 bases, with 15 bases between them. Germline V gene lookup returns CDR1 MDHEN and CDR2 SYDVKM. The CDR3 length is 12 residues. CDR3 nucleotide sequence: TGTGCCAGCAGCCAAGGAGGGTGGAGAGCTTTCTTT. Protein: CASSQGGWRAFF.

The genes are TRBV29-1 and TRBJ1-2; D uncertain. Trimming shortened V by 3 bases and J by 4 bases, and 15 bases separated the two germline ends. The CDR3 sequence is 14 residues long. Germline V gives CDR1 SQVTM, CDR2 ANQGSEA. Here the CDR3 reads CSVDPAEGGYGYTF. For the CDR3, the DNA is TGCAGCGTTGACCCGGCAGAAGGCGGCTATGGCTACACCTTC.

The chain uses TRBV19 and TRBJ1-1; no definite D call. The CDR3 consists of 15 residues. V gave up 6 bases and J gave up 1 base, with 15 bases separating them. Germline V gene sequence: CDR1 LNHDA, CDR2 SQIVND (reference sequence). The CDR3 DNA sequence: TGTGCCAGTAGGGCAGGCTCAGCAGGGAACACTGAAGCTTTCTTT. The encoded protein is CASRAGSAGNTEAFF. Combining the CDR3 with reference TRBV19 and TRBJ1-1 gives the whole variable domain DGGITQSPKYLFRKEGQNVTLSCEQNLNHDAMYWYRQDPGQGLRLIYYSQIVNDFQKGDIAEGYSVSREKKESFPLTVTSAQKNPTAFYLCASRAGSAGNTEAFFGQGTRLTVV.

This chain connects TRBV27 to TRBJ2-7; 7 bases agree with TRBD2. CDR1 is MNHEY, CDR2 SMNVEV, per germline (reference sequence). The CDR3 totals 14 residues. V was pared by 5 bases and J by 0 bases, with 4 bases of the junction left unmatched. This CDR3 reads CASSPGLGSYEQYF. Here the CDR3 DNA reads TGTGCCAGCAGTCCCGGACTAGGCTCCTACGAGCAGTACTTC.

This clone was seen more than once but under ten times. The V call is TRBV6-1, the J call TRBJ1-2; 7 bases match TRBD1. With V trimmed by 1 base and J by 6 bases, 5 bases remained unmatched. Germline V CDR1 and CDR2: MNHNS, SASEGT. The CDR3 has 14 residues. DNA of the CDR3: TGTGCCAGCAGTGAAGGGAGGGGGCAAGATGGCTACACCTTC. The encoded protein is CASSEGRGQDGYTF.

The chain uses TRBV4-1 and TRBJ1-4; a weak D match, TRBD1 (6 bases). The CDR3 is made up of 16 amino acids. Trimming took 0 bases from V and 5 from J, leaving 13 bases between them. In germline, CDR1 is MGHRA, CDR2 YSYEKL. CDR3 in amino acids: CASSQDGGARNEKLFF. The CDR3 coding sequence is TGCGCCAGCAGCCAAGATGGGGGGGCCAGGAATGAAAAACTGTTTTTT.

This clone was picked up one time. The chain uses TRBV3-1 (or the pseudogene TRBV3-2) and TRBJ2-1, with D maybe TRBD1 (7 bases). CDR3 length: 14 residues. Germline assignment: CDR1 LGHDT and CDR2 YNNKEL (reference sequence). Trimming cost V 4 bases and J 8 bases, with 15 bases left between them. CDR3 residues: CASSLRGGGHEQFF. As DNA, the CDR3 is TGTGCCAGCAGCCTACGAGGAGGGGGCCATGAGCAGTTCTTC.